Reported below is one T cell receptor (beta chain). Its antigen remains unidentified. This CDR3 is 16 amino acids long. CDR1 and CDR2 from the germline V gene are SGHRS and YFSETQ. V lost 4 bases to trimming and J lost 4 bases, with 20 bases between them. The data were obtained in a study of T cell responses to AZD1222 COVID-19 vaccine. Study-level points and caveats: Vaccine-associated CD4 TCRs ranged over spike, dominating at 160-218 and 743-854. Baseline serostatus was positive in only six AZD1222 recipients.

The table came from immunoSEQ multiplex PCR; TCRdb's copy has only in-frame clones and leaves some out. The sample lists 100,000 to 150,000 clones, 70% to 90% occurring once. This receptor was identified in an adult in good health. The specimen was peripheral blood, collected on day 0 of AZD1222 vaccination. The chain links TRBV5-1 to TRBJ1-1; D may be TRBD1 (6 bases). CDR3 amino acids: CASSLAPSTGGTEAFF. The CDR3 region has the DNA TGCGCCAGCAGCCTCGCCCCCTCGACAGGTGGCACTGAAGCTTTCTTT.